The 32 T cell receptor beta chains below were found in one sample sequenced in a study of blood T cell repertoires in COVID-19. Assay used: immunoSEQ multiplex PCR; TCRdb lists only in-frame clones, some missing. The data contain hundreds of thousands of clones, just over 85% of them seen just once; the ten biggest clones take up roughly 4.5%. Sequenced: peripheral blood. These receptors were obtained from a man aged 50 to 60 with acute or convalescent COVID-19.

V usage is TRBV15 and J usage is TRBJ1-4; D not resolved. Germline assignment: CDR1 LNHNV and CDR2 YYDKDF (reference sequence). The CDR3 covers 14 residues. V was shortened by 4 bases and J by 0 bases, with 6 bases between the two germline ends. CDR3 loop: CATSNYATNEKLFF. The CDR3 DNA sequence: TGTGCCACCAGCAACTATGCAACTAATGAAAAACTGTTTTTT.

This clone was detected a few times. The chain carries TRBV6-2 or TRBV6-3 and TRBJ2-7, with 8 positions matching TRBD1. Germline CDR1 and CDR2: MNHEY and SVGEGT. The trim removed 2 bases at V and 6 bases at J, leaving 9 bases unmatched. The CDR3 is made up of 15 amino acids. CDR3 in amino acids: CASSYGQGALIEQYF. The CDR3 DNA reads TGTGCCAGCAGTTACGGGCAGGGGGCTCTTATCGAGCAGTACTTC.

The chain employs TRBV9 and TRBJ2-3; D may be TRBD1 (5 bases). The CDR3 is 17 amino acids. The V end lost 0 bases, the J end lost 0 bases, and 14 bases lay between the germline ends. Per germline, CDR1 SGDLS and CDR2 YYNGEE. The CDR3 protein is CASSVDRFFPSTDTQYF. The CDR3, as DNA: TGTGCCAGCAGCGTAGACAGGTTCTTTCCTAGCACAGATACGCAGTATTTT.

This chain uses TRBV4-1 with TRBJ2-7; TRBD1 agrees at 8 bases. J gave up 3 bases and V 1 base, and 2 bases lay outside the gene matches. The CDR3 spans 14 residues. CDR1 and CDR2 (germline): MGHRA, YSYEKL. This chain's CDR3 is CASSQAGGGYEQYF. CDR3 DNA: TGCGCCAGCAGCCAAGCAGGGGGCGGCTACGAGCAGTACTTC.

This clone was seen once. The chain uses TRBV18 and TRBJ1-3; D unclear. Trimming pared 2 bases from V and 0 bases from J, leaving 5 bases between. The germline gives CDR1 KGHSH, CDR2 LQKENI. The CDR3 is 14 amino acids. The CDR3 DNA reads TGTGCCAGCTCACCAGAGAGCTCTGGAAACACCATATATTTT. It encodes CASSPESSGNTIYF.

This chain links TRBV7-6 with TRBJ2-7; 7 nucleotides align to TRBD1. Germline V gene lookup returns CDR1 SGHVS and CDR2 FNYEAQ. Trimming took 0 bases from V and 0 from J; bases not matched to a gene: 5. CDR3 length equals 16 residues. CDR3 sequence: CASSLAEDRSSYEQYF. The CDR3 bases are TGTGCCAGCAGCTTAGCCGAGGACAGGAGCTCCTACGAGCAGTACTTC.

The chain is built from TRBV5-8 and TRBJ1-2, with 9 bases that match TRBD1. Trimming took 4 bases from V and 14 from J; bases not matched to a gene: 12. In germline, CDR1 is SGHTS, CDR2 YDEGEE. CDR3 size: 13 residues. The CDR3 loop reads CASSAGDRVGLTF. The CDR3 DNA reads as TGTGCCAGCAGCGCAGGGGACAGGGTCGGTCTTACCTTC.

V usage is TRBV6-1 and J usage is TRBJ1-5; no reliable D call. Germline CDR1 MNHNS, CDR2 SASEGT. Trimming stripped 2 bases from V and 0 bases from J, with 8 bases between. The CDR3 totals 15 residues. The CDR3 protein is CASSETAFSNQPQHF. The CDR3 bases are TGTGCCAGCAGTGAAACAGCCTTTAGCAATCAGCCCCAGCATTTT.

The rearrangement joins TRBV30 to TRBJ2-5; 8 positions match TRBD1. The J segment lost 5 bases and the V segment lost 4 bases, leaving 3 bases of the junction unmatched. Per the germline V gene, CDR1 is GTSNPN and CDR2 is SVGIG (reference sequence). The length of the CDR3 is 12 residues. CDR3 in DNA: TGTGCCTGGACAGGGGGCGTGGAGACCCAGTACTTC. It codes for CAWTGGVETQYF.

The rearrangement joins TRBV19 to TRBJ1-2; D is uncertain. Trimming took 3 bases from V and 8 from J, leaving 10 bases between them. The germline gives CDR1 LNHDA, CDR2 SQIVND (reference sequence). The CDR3 consists of 12 residues. This CDR3 reads CASSIRAGGYTF. The CDR3 nucleotides read TGTGCCAGTAGTATTCGCGCGGGCGGCTACACCTTC.

This sequence joins TRBV18 and TRBJ1-2; possible D gene TRBD1, 5 bases. The CDR3 is 16 residues long. Trimming took off 0 bases at V and 3 bases at J, with 14 bases between the two ends. From germline, CDR1 is KGHSH and CDR2 LQKENI. The CDR3 region is CASSPPLWGEDYGYTF. CDR3 nucleotide sequence: TGTGCCAGCTCACCACCCCTTTGGGGGGAAGACTATGGCTACACCTTC.

The chain joins TRBV3-1 (or the pseudogene TRBV3-2) to TRBJ1-2; D may be TRBD1 (5 bases). The germline V gene has CDR1 LGHDT and CDR2 YNNKEL (reference sequence). The CDR3 totals 16 residues. V dropped 4 bases and J dropped 3 bases, with 18 bases sitting between them. The CDR3 bases are TGTGCCAGCAGCCTCTCAGGCGCAGGGAGGGACTATGGCTACACCTTC. As protein: CASSLSGAGRDYGYTF.

This clone was seen only a few times. This chain joins TRBV11-2 and TRBJ1-1; 9 positions agree with TRBD1. V shed 3 bases and J 10 bases; nucleotides not matched to a gene: 3. CDR1 is SGHAT and CDR2 is FQNNGV in the germline V gene. The CDR3 is made up of 12 amino acids. CDR3 nucleotides: TGTGCCAGCAGCTTTCAGGACAGGGGAGCTTTCTTT. Translation gives CASSFQDRGAFF.

This chain links TRBV5-1 with TRBJ2-6, with 7 bases identical to TRBD2. The CDR3 runs to 16 residues. CDR1 and CDR2 (germline): SGHRS, YFSETQ. With V trimmed by 4 bases and J by 1 base, 5 bases remained unmatched. CDR3 loop: CASSRSGASGANVLTF. For the CDR3, the DNA is TGCGCCAGCAGCCGGAGCGGGGCTTCTGGGGCCAACGTCCTGACTTTC. The whole variable domain, remainder taken from reference TRBV5-1 and TRBJ2-6, is KAGVTQTPRYLIKTRGQQVTLSCSPISGHRSVSWYQQTPGQGLQFLFEYFSETQRNKGNFPGRFSGRQFSNSRSEMNVSTLELGDSALYLCASSRSGASGANVLTFGAGSRLTVL.

The chain uses TRBV7-2 and TRBJ2-3; 10 bases agree with TRBD2. CDR3 length: 13 amino acids. V lost 5 bases to trimming and J lost 10 bases; unmatched junction nucleotides: 6. Germline lookup yields CDR1 SGHTA and CDR2 FQGNSA. CDR3 in amino acids: CASSDTSGVAQYF. The CDR3 DNA reads TGTGCCAGCAGCGACACTAGCGGGGTGGCGCAGTATTTT.

A few counts support this clone. The chain combines TRBV5-1 with TRBJ1-6; 8 bases are shared with TRBD1. CDR1 and CDR2 (germline): SGHRS, YFSETQ. The CDR3 spans 16 residues. The V gene end was trimmed by 0 bases and the J gene end by 8 bases; junction bases not matched to a gene: 7. The CDR3 spells CASSLAPDRGDSPLHF. CDR3 nucleotides: TGCGCCAGCAGCTTGGCCCCCGACAGGGGAGATTCACCCCTCCACTTT.

The V gene is TRBV28, the J gene TRBJ1-1; 7 bases align to TRBD1. CDR3 length: 16 residues. With 5 bases clipped from V and 1 base from J, the junction kept 10 bases outside the gene matches. Looked up from germline, CDR1 is MDHEN and CDR2 is SYDVKM. The CDR3 sequence: CASSLRPGQRNTEAFF. CDR3 coding DNA: TGTGCCAGCAGTCTTAGACCGGGACAGAGGAACACTGAAGCTTTCTTT.

This clone was seen a few times. The chain is built from TRBV6-5 and TRBJ1-5, with 7 bases lining up with TRBD1. V lost 9 bases to trimming and J lost 6 bases; unmatched junction nucleotides: 11. The CDR3 has 14 amino acids. The germline gives CDR1 MNHEY, CDR2 SVGAGI. In DNA, the CDR3 is TGTGCCAGTTGGGACAGTGGGTCGGTTCAGCCCCAGCATTTT. Amino acid sequence: CASWDSGSVQPQHF.

The chain has TRBV4-1 and TRBJ2-5; TRBD2 matches 14 bases. V shed 4 bases and J 0 bases; nucleotides not matched to a gene: 1. Germline-derived CDR1 and CDR2 are MGHRA and YSYEKL. The CDR3 extends over 16 amino acids. Written as DNA, the CDR3 is TGCGCCAGCAGCCGGGGACTAGCGGGGGACCAAGAGACCCAGTACTTC. The encoded protein is CASSRGLAGDQETQYF.

V gene TRBV5-1 combines with J gene TRBJ2-2, with a tentative D call TRBD1 (6 bases). This CDR3 has 16 residues. Germline CDR1 and CDR2: SGHRS and YFSETQ. The germline V and J ends were trimmed by 3 bases and 6 bases, with 18 bases remaining between them. Written as DNA, the CDR3 is TGCGCCAGCAGCTCGGACTCGAGAGGGGGTTCCGGGGAGCTGTTTTTT. It specifies CASSSDSRGGSGELFF.

The chain has TRBV11-2 and TRBJ2-3, with D perhaps TRBD2 (6 bases). The CDR3 loop spans 15 amino acids. The V gene's germline CDR1 is SGHAT and CDR2 FQNNGV. The V end was cut by 2 bases, the J end by 3 bases, with 12 bases between. The CDR3, as DNA: TGTGCCAGCAGCTTACTGGGGGGTAGTACAGATACGCAGTATTTT. It encodes CASSLLGGSTDTQYF.

The CDR3 bases are TGTGCCTCTTCATCGGGGTCTGGAAACACCATATATTTT. It specifies CASSSGSGNTIYF. The chain joins TRBV12-3 or TRBV12-4 to TRBJ1-3; D gene ambiguous. With 11 bases removed from V and 1 base from J, the gap between germline ends came to 12 bases. The CDR3 length is 13 residues.

The V and J genes are TRBV6-5 and TRBJ2-7; 8 bases agree with TRBD1. Trimming at V came to 7 bases and at J to 4 bases, leaving 9 bases not matched to a gene. The CDR3 covers 14 residues. CDR1 and CDR2 (germline): MNHEY, SVGAGI. This CDR3 reads CASTPGQGLYEQYF. DNA for the CDR3: TGTGCCAGCACCCCCGGACAGGGTCTTTACGAGCAGTACTTC.

Comments on this clone: Given a much more abundant clone one base away, this may be a read error. The chain has TRBV7-7 and TRBJ2-5; 9 nucleotides agree with TRBD1. The germline V gene has CDR1 SSHAT and CDR2 FNYEAQ (reference sequence). Losses at the gene ends were 5 bases for V and 3 bases for J; bases not matched to a gene: 4. This CDR3 contains 14 residues. As DNA, the CDR3 is TGTGCCAGCAGCCCCGGGACAGGGAAAGAGACCCAGTACTTC. Residues: CASSPGTGKETQYF.

The V and J genes are TRBV6-5 and TRBJ2-5; tentatively, D is TRBD2 (6 bases). V lost 10 bases and J 2 bases, leaving 20 bases between the germline ends. Per germline, CDR1 MNHEY and CDR2 SVGAGI. CDR3 size: 15 residues. The CDR3 loop reads CAIALRRVLQETQYF. CDR3 in DNA: TGTGCCATCGCATTGAGGAGGGTACTTCAAGAGACCCAGTACTTC.

The CDR3 region is CASSLGWTGAPGELFF. The CDR3 DNA sequence: TGTGCCAGCAGCTTGGGTTGGACAGGGGCTCCCGGGGAGCTGTTTTTT. The rearrangement joins TRBV5-8 to TRBJ2-2, with TRBD1 matching over 9 bases. V lost 0 bases and J lost 6; bases outside the gene matches: 6. This CDR3 contains 16 residues. The V gene's germline CDR1 is SGHTS and CDR2 YDEGEE.

In its sample, this clone was seen once. This chain links TRBV18 with TRBJ1-3; D gene uncertain. The CDR3 has 16 residues. The V gene lost 3 bases and the J gene lost 0 bases, with 12 bases spanning the gap. CDR1 is KGHSH, CDR2 LQKENI, per germline. CDR3 protein: CASSPQVAISGNTIYF. The CDR3 nucleotides are TGTGCCAGCTCACCCCAGGTTGCAATCTCTGGAAACACCATATATTTT.

This clone has just one count. J is TRBJ2-7 and V is TRBV7-9; 7 nucleotides agree with TRBD2. The CDR3 sequence is 14 residues long. The V and J ends lost 5 bases and 7 bases, in that order; junction bases with no gene match: 11. Germline V lookup: CDR1 SEHNR, CDR2 FQNEAQ (reference sequence). CDR3 sequence reads: CASSTSGGNIEQYF. CDR3 in DNA: TGTGCCAGCAGCACCTCCGGGGGGAATATTGAGCAGTACTTC.

The chain has TRBV4-2 and TRBJ2-7; 10 positions agree with TRBD2. Trimming took 1 base from V and 7 from J; bases not matched to a gene: 4. Germline CDR1 and CDR2: LGHNA and YNFKEQ. CDR3 length equals 14 residues. CDR3 sequence reads: CASSQGTSGGEQYF. CDR3 DNA sequence: TGTGCCAGCAGCCAAGGGACTAGCGGAGGGGAGCAGTACTTC.

This clone was counted between two and nine times. CDR3 nucleotide sequence: TGTGCCAGCAGTTCCGGACCGACAGGGCTTCATGGCTACACCTTC. Its translation: CASSSGPTGLHGYTF. This chain uses TRBV28 with TRBJ1-2, with TRBD1 matching over 7 bases. CDR1 MDHEN and CDR2 SYDVKM come from the germline V gene. V shed 4 bases, J shed 6 bases, and the junction held 11 bases outside the gene matches. This CDR3 contains 15 residues.

The chain recombines TRBV5-5 with TRBJ1-1; 8 positions agree with TRBD1. This CDR3 has 16 residues. Germline CDR1 and CDR2: SGHKS and YYEKEE (reference sequence). The J segment lost 4 bases and the V segment lost 4 bases, leaving 12 bases of the junction unmatched. CDR3 DNA: TGTGCCAGCAGCGGGGGCCACACGACAGGGGCCACTGAAGCTTTCTTT. Protein product: CASSGGHTTGATEAFF.

This rearrangement joins TRBV5-1 to TRBJ1-1, with no clear D. The germline V gene has CDR1 SGHRS and CDR2 YFSETQ. CDR3 length: 16 residues. V dropped 2 bases and J dropped 1 base, with 15 bases sitting between them. The CDR3 DNA is TGCGCCAGCAGCTTTGTATTAGACTCCTCGAACACTGAAGCTTTCTTT. Translated: CASSFVLDSSNTEAFF.